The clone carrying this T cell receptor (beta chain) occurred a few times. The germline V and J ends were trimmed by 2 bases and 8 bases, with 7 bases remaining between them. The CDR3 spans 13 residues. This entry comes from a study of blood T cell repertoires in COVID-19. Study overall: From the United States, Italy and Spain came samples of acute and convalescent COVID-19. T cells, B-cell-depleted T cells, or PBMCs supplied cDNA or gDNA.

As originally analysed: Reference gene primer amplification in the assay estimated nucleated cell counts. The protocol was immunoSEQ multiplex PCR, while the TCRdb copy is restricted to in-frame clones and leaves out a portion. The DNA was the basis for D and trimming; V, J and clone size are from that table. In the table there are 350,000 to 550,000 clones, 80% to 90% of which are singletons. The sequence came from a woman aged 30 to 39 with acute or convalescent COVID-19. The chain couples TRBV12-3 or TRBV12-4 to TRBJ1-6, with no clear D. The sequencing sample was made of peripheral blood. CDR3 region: CASSLFLDSPLHF. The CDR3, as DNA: TGTGCCAGCAGTTTATTTCTAGATTCACCCCTCCACTTT.